Below are 15 T cell receptor beta chains sequenced from a single sample in a study of shared clonotypes between healthy human individuals. Some clones are missing from TCRdb's copy, which holds only in-frame ones; the method was immunoSEQ multiplex PCR. There are roughly 2.5 million clones in the sample; over 85% occur only once, and over 0.12% lies in the top ten. Sequencing was carried out using naive CD4+ T cells sorted from blood. Subset in this sample: CD45RA+ positively selected. Receptors originate from a young man in good health.

Turning to this clone: A much larger clone lies a single base off, so this may be a read error. The chain combines TRBV5-6 with TRBJ1-1; tentative D call: TRBD1 (5 bases). The V and J ends lost 2 bases and 2 bases respectively, with 7 bases between them. The germline V gene encodes CDR1 SGHDT and CDR2 YYEEEE. The CDR3 consists of 13 residues. CDR3 coding DNA: TGTGCCAGCAGCTTACAGGAAAACACTGAAGCTTTCTTT. It translates to CASSLQENTEAFF.

Notes on this clone: Other DNA sequences within the sample encode an identical CDR3. The V and J genes are TRBV7-2 and TRBJ2-4; the D gene could be TRBD1 or TRBD2 (5 bases each). Trimming took 1 base from V and 1 from J, leaving 8 bases between them. The CDR3 loop spans 15 amino acids. Germline V gives CDR1 SGHTA, CDR2 FQGNSA. The CDR3 is CASSLGGAAKNIQYF. The CDR3 bases are TGTGCCAGCAGCTTAGGAGGGGCGGCCAAAAACATTCAGTACTTC.

The chain links TRBV19 to TRBJ2-3; the D gene could be TRBD1 or TRBD2 (5 bases each). CDR3 length: 16 amino acids. Germline CDR1 LNHDA, CDR2 SQIVND (reference sequence). V lost 5 bases and J lost 2, with 17 bases in between. The CDR3 DNA reads as TGTGCCAGTAGTGTCCGGGACGGATTCTACACAGATACGCAGTATTTT. Protein sequence: CASSVRDGFYTDTQYF.

The chain is built from TRBV9 and TRBJ2-1, with TRBD2 identical over 8 bases. Germline trimming cut 4 bases from V and 9 bases from J; bases unmatched to any gene: 12. Germline CDR1 SGDLS, CDR2 YYNGEE. The CDR3 spans 15 residues. CDR3: CASSPLPGLVSEQFF. DNA for the CDR3: TGTGCCAGCAGCCCCCTGCCGGGACTAGTTAGTGAGCAGTTCTTC.

This sequence joins TRBV5-5 and TRBJ2-7; weak D call: TRBD1 (5 bases). V was pared by 4 bases and J by 2 bases, with 10 bases between. Germline CDR1 SGHKS, CDR2 YYEKEE (reference sequence). The CDR3 has 13 amino acids. The CDR3 loop is CASSVSDTYEQYF. The CDR3 DNA reads as TGTGCCAGCAGCGTATCGGACACCTACGAGCAGTACTTC.

V and J are TRBV7-2 and TRBJ2-7; D is unclear. Trimming removed 3 bases from V and 4 bases from J, with 10 bases in between. Germline V gene data show CDR1 as SGHTA and CDR2 as FQGNSA. The CDR3 consists of 13 residues. The CDR3 here is CASSFRTTYEQYF. The CDR3 nucleotides read TGTGCCAGCAGCTTTCGGACCACGTACGAGCAGTACTTC.

Notes on this clone: Other DNA sequences from this sample encode an identical CDR3 as well. This sequence joins TRBV5-1 and TRBJ2-3, with TRBD1 matching over 7 bases. The CDR3 consists of 15 residues. Germline V CDR1 and CDR2: SGHRS, YFSETQ. V lost 4 bases and J lost 0; bases outside the gene matches: 5. CDR3 sequence (DNA): TGCGCCAGCAGCCTGGGACAGCTTAGCACAGATACGCAGTATTTT. It codes for CASSLGQLSTDTQYF.

The rearrangement uses TRBV2 and TRBJ2-4, with TRBD1 matching 8 bases. This CDR3 contains 18 residues. J lost 4 bases, V lost 5 bases, and 16 bases had no gene match. Per germline, CDR1 SNHLY and CDR2 FYNNEI. CDR3 nucleotides: TGTGCCAGCAGTCCAGCTGGGGGACCGGGGGACAGGAAAAACATTCAGTACTTC. It specifies CASSPAGGPGDRKNIQYF.

This sequence joins TRBV28 and TRBJ2-1; D not certain. The germline CDR1 and CDR2 sequences are MDHEN and SYDVKM. This CDR3 is 12 amino acids long. Between the trimmed V and J ends, which lost 9 bases and 6 bases, there was a span of 12 bases. CDR3 nucleotide sequence: TGTGCCAGTACCGGAACACGCAATGAGCAGTTCTTC. Amino acids: CASTGTRNEQFF. The entire variable domain, with the rest obtained from reference TRBV28 and TRBJ2-1, is as follows: DVKVTQSSRYLVKRTGEKVFLECVQDMDHENMFWYRQDPGLGLRLIYFSYDVKMKEKGDIPEGYSVSREKKERFSLILESASTNQTSMYLCASTGTRNEQFFGPGTRLTVL.

CDR3 loop: CASSGGRMGSDTF. The CDR3 DNA follows: TGTGCCAGCAGCGGGGGCCGTATGGGGTCTGACACCTTC. The chain joins TRBV28 to TRBJ1-2; TRBD1 is a possible D gene (6 bases). The CDR3 has 13 amino acids. V was shortened by 6 bases and J by 12 bases, with 20 bases between the two germline ends. The germline V gene has CDR1 MDHEN and CDR2 SYDVKM.

The chain employs TRBV5-4 and TRBJ2-3; D unclear. The CDR3 is made up of 13 amino acids. The V gene's germline CDR1 is SGHNT and CDR2 YYREEE (reference sequence). Trimming cost V 4 bases and J 4 bases, with 10 bases left between them. CDR3 loop: CASSRPPPDTQYF. CDR3 nucleotide sequence: TGTGCCAGCAGCCGGCCACCCCCAGATACGCAGTATTTT.

The chain couples TRBV7-2 to TRBJ1-4; D not resolved. Germline V lookup: CDR1 SGHTA, CDR2 FQGNSA. This CDR3 spans 12 amino acids. The V end lost 10 bases, the J end lost 6 bases, and 12 bases lay between the germline ends. CDR3 residues: CATKLKDEKLFF. The CDR3 region has the DNA TGTGCCACCAAACTGAAGGATGAAAAACTGTTTTTT.

This chain links TRBV7-2 with TRBJ2-3; 9 nucleotides agree with TRBD2. The junction had 11 bases not matched to a gene; V was cut back by 7 bases and J by 3 bases. Germline V gene data show CDR1 as SGHTA and CDR2 as FQGNSA. CDR3 length: 16 amino acids. The CDR3 sequence is CASTAGGRAGTDTQYF. The DNA of the CDR3 is TGTGCCAGCACCGCGGGGGGGAGGGCCGGGACAGATACGCAGTATTTT.

The chain combines TRBV27 with TRBJ2-7, with TRBD1 matching over 7 bases. Germline CDR1 reads MNHEY; CDR2 reads SMNVEV (reference sequence). Germline trimming cut 8 bases from V and 5 bases from J; bases unmatched to any gene: 12. This CDR3 region has 14 residues. CDR3 amino acids: CASQLGQAYNEQYF. CDR3 bases: TGTGCCAGCCAATTAGGACAGGCGTACAACGAGCAGTACTTC.

The chain links TRBV6-1 to TRBJ2-5; no clear D gene. Germline assignment: CDR1 MNHNS and CDR2 SASEGT. V shed 2 bases and J shed 8 bases, with 15 bases lying between them. CDR3 length: 14 residues. CDR3 DNA sequence: TGTGCCAGCAGTGAATCGACATCCCTTGTAACCCAGTACTTC. Encoded protein: CASSESTSLVTQYF.